One sample yielded the 18 T cell receptor beta chains listed below, sequenced in a study of graft-versus-host responses after intestinal transplantation. Intraepithelial plus lamina propria lymphocytes were released by processing graft tissue. Sequencing was performed with immunoSEQ multiplex PCR; in TCRdb, only in-frame clones are kept and a portion is missing. The sample includes 15,000 to 20,000 clones, 70% to 85% of them seen just once. The specimen comprised ileum tissue, sampled 17 days after transplant. These receptors were obtained from a human patient who received an intestinal transplant, so some T cells may come from the graft donor.

This clone was detected only a few times. V usage is TRBV5-8 and J usage is TRBJ2-5; the match to TRBD2 covers 13 bases. Losses at the gene ends were 3 bases for V and 5 bases for J; bases not matched to a gene: 7. Germline V lookup: CDR1 SGHTS, CDR2 YDEGEE. The CDR3 is 16 residues long. The CDR3 is CASSSGLAGFWETQYF. As DNA, the CDR3 is TGTGCCAGCAGCTCGGGACTAGCGGGATTTTGGGAGACCCAGTACTTC.

This clone was seen just once. This chain joins TRBV7-9 and TRBJ2-1; perhaps TRBD1 as D (6 bases). CDR1 and CDR2 from the germline V gene are SEHNR and FQNEAQ (reference sequence). The V end was cut by 2 bases, the J end by 4 bases, with 15 bases between. This CDR3 is built from 16 residues. In DNA, the CDR3 is TGTGCCAGCAGCTTATTGGGCGGACAGAAGTACAATGAGCAGTTCTTC. This gives the protein CASSLLGGQKYNEQFF. The full variable domain, its missing parts supplied by reference TRBV7-9 and TRBJ2-1, is DTGVSQNPRHKITKRGQNVTFRCDPISEHNRLYWYRQTLGQGPEFLTYFQNEAQLEKSRLLSDRFSAERPKGSFSTLEIQRTEQGDSAMYLCASSLLGGQKYNEQFFGPGTRLTVL.

This clone occurred a few times. This chain connects TRBV6-1 to TRBJ2-7, with a possible D match to TRBD1 (5 bases). There are 13 residues in the CDR3. V was pared by 7 bases and J by 5 bases, with 15 bases between. Germline CDR1 is MNHNS and CDR2 is SASEGT. Here the CDR3 reads CASNFQGTDEQYF. The CDR3 region has the DNA TGTGCCAGCAACTTCCAGGGAACCGACGAGCAGTACTTC.

The V gene is TRBV2, the J gene TRBJ1-1; TRBD1 is a possible D gene (5 bases). V was trimmed by 4 bases and J by 6 bases, leaving 12 bases between them. Germline V lookup: CDR1 SNHLY, CDR2 FYNNEI. The CDR3 is 13 residues long. In nucleotides, the CDR3 is TGTGCCAGCAGTGTAGGGGATGGCGCTGAAGCTTTCTTT. It yields the protein CASSVGDGAEAFF.

The chain couples TRBV5-1 to TRBJ1-2, with unresolved D. This CDR3 contains 12 residues. CDR1 and CDR2 (germline): SGHRS, YFSETQ. V shed 1 base and J shed 6 bases, with 7 bases lying between them. The CDR3 loop is CASSLSRNGYTF. CDR3 sequence (DNA): TGCGCCAGCAGCTTGTCCCGTAATGGCTACACCTTC.

The chain couples TRBV5-1 to TRBJ2-7; D is perhaps TRBD1 or TRBD2 (5 bases each). Per the germline V gene, CDR1 is SGHRS and CDR2 is YFSETQ. Trimming took off 0 bases at V and 3 bases at J, with 13 bases between the two ends. The CDR3 runs 15 residues. CDR3 loop: CASSLAVWGFYEQYF. The DNA of the CDR3 is TGCGCCAGCAGCTTGGCTGTCTGGGGGTTCTACGAGCAGTACTTC.

In its sample, this clone was seen once. This chain links TRBV28 with TRBJ1-2, with D perhaps TRBD1 (5 bases). Between the trimmed V and J ends, which lost 5 bases and 2 bases, there was a span of 9 bases. Germline CDR1 is MDHEN and CDR2 is SYDVKM. The CDR3 loop spans 13 amino acids. The CDR3 protein is CASSLRENYGYTF. The CDR3, as DNA: TGTGCCAGCAGTCTCAGGGAGAACTATGGCTACACCTTC.

The rearrangement uses TRBV28 and TRBJ1-5, with D perhaps matching TRBD1 (5 bases). Trimming removed 11 bases from V and 2 bases from J, with 19 bases in between. This CDR3 is built from 15 residues. In germline, CDR1 is MDHEN, CDR2 SYDVKM. The CDR3 spells CAGQKAGLGNQPQHF. CDR3 coding DNA: TGTGCCGGACAAAAGGCGGGGTTAGGCAATCAGCCCCAGCATTTT.

The chain couples TRBV28 to TRBJ1-5, with D uncertain. Trimming removed 2 bases at V and 0 bases at J, with 14 bases between. CDR3 size: 17 residues. Germline loops: CDR1 MDHEN, CDR2 SYDVKM. CDR3 residues: CASSLVKTVNSNQPQHF. The CDR3 DNA is TGTGCCAGCAGTTTAGTTAAAACAGTCAATAGCAATCAGCCCCAGCATTTT.

This rearrangement joins TRBV28 to TRBJ2-2; 8 bases are a match to TRBD1. The V segment lost 6 bases and the J segment 4 bases; nucleotides outside the gene matches: 7. The CDR3 is 15 residues long. The germline CDR1 and CDR2 sequences are MDHEN and SYDVKM. The CDR3 region has the DNA TGTGCCAGCAGCAGTCAGGGGGCGGGCACCGGGGAGCTGTTTTTT. Translating gives CASSSQGAGTGELFF.

The chain uses TRBV4-3 and TRBJ1-4; 7 bases fit TRBD1. V trimming: 0 bases; J trimming: 8 bases; junction bases outside the gene matches: 12. This CDR3 region has 17 residues. In germline, CDR1 is LGHNA, CDR2 YSLEER. The CDR3 sequence: CASSQDGRRTGGEKLFF. The CDR3 DNA reads TGCGCCAGCAGCCAAGATGGACGCAGGACAGGAGGGGAAAAACTGTTTTTT.

The V and J genes are TRBV28 and TRBJ1-2, with a possible D match to TRBD1 (5 bases). Germline V CDR1 and CDR2: MDHEN, SYDVKM. V was trimmed by 4 bases and J by 4 bases, leaving 13 bases between them. The CDR3 is 14 amino acids. CDR3: CASSSRDGRYGYTF. CDR3 DNA sequence: TGTGCCAGCAGTTCCAGGGATGGTCGCTATGGCTACACCTTC.

The chain is built from TRBV7-9 and TRBJ2-3; no firm D call. The V gene's germline CDR1 is SEHNR and CDR2 FQNEAQ (reference sequence). The germline V and J ends were trimmed by 2 bases and 3 bases, with 15 bases remaining between them. The CDR3 contains 16 residues. Written as DNA, the CDR3 is TGTGCCAGCAGCTTAAGCACGCAACCAATAACAGATACGCAGTATTTT. The encoded protein is CASSLSTQPITDTQYF.

The genes are TRBV14 and TRBJ2-7; 10 positions match TRBD2. Unmatched junction bases numbered 13, after V lost 4 bases and J lost 4 bases. The CDR3 sequence is 17 residues long. Germline V CDR1 and CDR2: SGHDN, FVKESK. The CDR3 reads CASSLPGSGRPPYEQYF. CDR3 coding DNA: TGTGCCAGCAGCCTCCCGGGTAGCGGGAGGCCACCTTACGAGCAGTACTTC.

The V and J genes are TRBV6-1 and TRBJ1-4; D remains ambiguous. V gave up 0 bases and J gave up 11 bases, with 13 bases separating them. The CDR3 runs to 14 residues. Per germline, CDR1 MNHNS and CDR2 SASEGT. This chain's CDR3 is CASSEAASGDKLFF. The CDR3 DNA follows: TGTGCCAGCAGTGAAGCGGCCAGTGGGGATAAACTGTTTTTT.

The chain combines TRBV4-2 with TRBJ2-7; possible D gene TRBD1, 5 bases. The length of the CDR3 is 16 residues. Trimming removed 1 base at V and 2 bases at J, with 15 bases between. CDR1 is LGHNA, CDR2 YNFKEQ, per germline. The CDR3 sequence is CASSQAAQGSAYEQYF. CDR3 nucleotides: TGTGCCAGCAGCCAAGCAGCGCAGGGCAGTGCCTACGAGCAGTACTTC.

J is TRBJ2-5 and V is TRBV19; 11 bases line up with TRBD2. V was pared by 3 bases and J by 3 bases, with 9 bases of the junction left unmatched. This CDR3 spans 17 amino acids. Germline V lookup: CDR1 LNHDA, CDR2 SQIVND (reference sequence). The CDR3 nucleotides read TGTGCCAGTAGTATCGGGTGGGGGACTAGCGGTGAAGAGACCCAGTACTTC. Its protein product is CASSIGWGTSGEETQYF.

The chain is built from TRBV6-5 and TRBJ1-2; 10 nucleotides align to TRBD1. The length of the CDR3 is 16 residues. Looked up from germline, CDR1 is MNHEY and CDR2 is SVGAGI. V was clipped by 4 bases and J by 6 bases; unmatched bases: 11. CDR3 sequence: CASSSTGGGGSDGYTF. The CDR3 nucleotides read TGTGCCAGCAGTTCGACAGGGGGCGGAGGTTCCGATGGCTACACCTTC.